This passage covers 32 T cell receptor beta chains from one sample sequenced in a study of cytomegalovirus exposure and HLA in healthy donors (dated by TCRdb to the late 2010s). Libraries were constructed by the immunoSEQ multiplex PCR assay. For the multiplex PCR, a mixture combining 60 forward primers for TCR Vbeta segments and 13 reverse primers for TCR Jbeta segments was used. TCRdb's version of the immuneACCESS table is confined to in-frame rearrangements and falls short of the full clone set. An unresolved V gene accounts for under half of the shortfall where checked; the remainder is of unknown origin. Present in this sample are roughly 140,000 clones, 82% of which were seen just once. The ten largest clones represent 2.5% of the sample. Input material: PBMCs. The receptors derive from a male donor in good health and CMV-seronegative.

V and J are TRBV10-1 and TRBJ1-4; unclear D gene. Germline CDR1 WNHNN, CDR2 SYGVQD (reference sequence). The CDR3 loop spans 16 amino acids. The V and J ends lost 0 bases and 8 bases respectively, with 16 bases between them. The CDR3 reads CASSESPPGAGEKLFF. CDR3 DNA sequence: TGCGCCAGCAGTGAGTCGCCCCCAGGAGCGGGGGAAAAACTGTTTTTT.

The chain links TRBV5-4 to TRBJ2-3, with 8 bases identical to TRBD2. In germline, CDR1 is SGHNT, CDR2 YYREEE (reference sequence). The CDR3 is 15 residues long. J was trimmed by 0 bases and V by 4 bases; bases with no gene match: 4. Written as DNA, the CDR3 is TGTGCCAGCAGCGCGGGAGGCCCTAGCACAGATACGCAGTATTTT. Translated, it gives CASSAGGPSTDTQYF.

The V and J genes are TRBV6-4 and TRBJ2-2, with TRBD2 as a possible D gene (6 bases). Germline CDR1 MRHNA, CDR2 SNTAGT. CDR3 length: 14 amino acids. V was trimmed by 7 bases and J by 4 bases, leaving 13 bases between them. In DNA form, the CDR3 reads TGTGCCAGCACCCTTGGGGGGAGCACCGGGGAGCTGTTTTTT. Amino acid sequence: CASTLGGSTGELFF.

This clone has a handful of counts. Other nucleotide sequences from this sample produce the same CDR3. The V and J genes are TRBV10-3 and TRBJ2-3; D possibly corresponds to TRBD1 (6 bases). V was cut by 4 bases and J by 3 bases, with 11 bases left in between. The CDR3 consists of 14 residues. CDR1 and CDR2 (germline): ENHRY, SYGVKD. The CDR3 DNA follows: TGTGCCATCAGTGGGGCAGGGGAGACAGATACGCAGTATTTT. Amino acids: CAISGAGETDTQYF.

This rearrangement joins TRBV7-9 to TRBJ2-2; D perhaps matches TRBD1 (6 bases). CDR1 SEHNR and CDR2 FQNEAQ come from the germline V gene (reference sequence). This CDR3 has 14 amino acids. V gave up 2 bases and J gave up 4 bases, with 8 bases separating them. The CDR3 reads CASSLQGITGELFF. As DNA, the CDR3 is TGTGCCAGCAGCTTACAGGGGATCACCGGGGAGCTGTTTTTT.

The chain combines TRBV6-6 with TRBJ2-1, with 8 bases that match TRBD1. The CDR3 is made up of 14 amino acids. Germline loops: CDR1 MNHNY, CDR2 SVGAGI (reference sequence). The ends lost 6 bases at V and 9 bases at J; junction bases unmatched: 10. For the CDR3, the DNA is TGTGCCAGCAGCAGGACAGGGACATGGGCTGAGCAGTTCTTC. Translation: CASSRTGTWAEQFF.

This clone showed up just a few times. The gene calls are TRBV13 and TRBJ2-7, with a possible D match to TRBD2 (6 bases). Germline V gene sequence: CDR1 PRHDT, CDR2 FYEKMQ (reference sequence). This CDR3 is 14 amino acids long. V was pared by 5 bases and J by 3 bases, with 14 bases between. The CDR3 region has the DNA TGTGCCAGCAGCACCCAAGGGACTCTCTACGAGCAGTACTTC. Translated: CASSTQGTLYEQYF.

V gene TRBV19 combines with J gene TRBJ1-1, with 10 bases that match TRBD1. The CDR3 covers 13 residues. The V and J ends lost 4 bases and 11 bases, in that order; junction bases with no gene match: 7. CDR1 and CDR2 (germline): LNHDA, SQIVND (reference sequence). The CDR3 DNA follows: TGTGCCAGTAGTACCAGCGGACAGGGGGTGGCTTTCTTT. As protein: CASSTSGQGVAFF.

This clone has more than one count but fewer than ten. The chain couples TRBV5-6 to TRBJ1-1, with D tentatively TRBD1 (6 bases). The V end was cut by 3 bases, the J end by 10 bases, with 25 bases between. The germline gives CDR1 SGHDT, CDR2 YYEEEE. The CDR3 covers 16 residues. The CDR3 protein is CASSSLGGRWGYGAFF. The CDR3 DNA sequence: TGTGCCAGCAGCTCCCTGGGGGGGCGGTGGGGTTACGGAGCTTTCTTT.

This clone was found a few times. This chain links TRBV6-6 with TRBJ1-1; TRBD1 aligns across 7 bases. The trim removed 0 bases at V and 2 bases at J, leaving 6 bases unmatched. Germline lookup yields CDR1 MNHNY and CDR2 SVGAGI (reference sequence). The CDR3 extends over 16 amino acids. This chain's CDR3 is CASSYSEDRANTEAFF. CDR3 nucleotides: TGTGCCAGCAGTTACTCAGAAGACAGGGCAAACACTGAAGCTTTCTTT.

The chain joins TRBV4-3 to TRBJ2-2; 8 bases are a match to TRBD1. The CDR3 contains 17 residues. Germline lookup yields CDR1 LGHNA and CDR2 YSLEER. V lost 0 bases, J lost 3 bases, and 6 bases stayed unmatched. CDR3 sequence reads: CASSQDGTGLDTGELFF. The CDR3 coding sequence is TGCGCCAGCAGCCAAGATGGGACAGGCCTCGACACCGGGGAGCTGTTTTTT.

V is TRBV29-1 and J is TRBJ2-7; TRBD2 is a possible D gene (5 bases). V was pared by 4 bases and J by 3 bases, with 7 bases between. The CDR3 runs to 11 residues. Germline-derived CDR1 and CDR2 are SQVTM and ANQGSEA. The CDR3 DNA follows: TGCAGCGTTGGAGGGAACTACGAGCAGTACTTC. As protein: CSVGGNYEQYF.

CDR3 bases: TGTGCCAGCAGTACCACAGGGACCGGGGAGCTGTTTTTT. Residues: CASSTTGTGELFF. This chain uses TRBV28 with TRBJ2-2; D may be TRBD1 (6 bases). Trimming cost V 5 bases and J 5 bases, with 9 bases left between them. Germline V CDR1 and CDR2: MDHEN, SYDVKM. The CDR3 covers 13 residues.

This chain uses TRBV10-3 with TRBJ2-5; the D is unclear. Germline values: CDR1 ENHRY, CDR2 SYGVKD. V was trimmed by 0 bases and J by 1 base, leaving 9 bases between them. This CDR3 is 15 amino acids long. CDR3 nucleotide sequence: TGTGCCATCAGTGAGTCTCAGGATAGCCAAGAGACCCAGTACTTC. Protein product: CAISESQDSQETQYF.

This chain connects TRBV11-2 to TRBJ2-7, with D maybe TRBD1 (6 bases). Germline assignment: CDR1 SGHAT and CDR2 FQNNGV. V shed 1 base and J shed 6 bases, with 10 bases lying between them. The CDR3 has 13 residues. CDR3 in DNA: TGTGCCAGCAGCTTAGGGCAGGGGTCCGAGCAGTACTTC. Protein: CASSLGQGSEQYF.

The V call is TRBV5-6, the J call TRBJ1-5, with D maybe TRBD1 (6 bases). V was shortened by 0 bases and J by 5 bases, with 12 bases between the two germline ends. Germline CDR1 is SGHDT and CDR2 is YYEEEE. The CDR3 is 15 amino acids. The DNA for the CDR3 is TGTGCCAGCAGCTTGGGGGGGGGCTGGCATCAGCCCCAGCATTTT. Protein sequence: CASSLGGGWHQPQHF.

CDR3 amino acids: CASKRREGPSYEQYF. As DNA, the CDR3 is TGTGCCAGCAAACGGCGGGAGGGCCCTTCCTACGAGCAGTACTTC. V and J are TRBV6-5 and TRBJ2-7; TRBD2 agrees at 9 bases. V lost 7 bases and J lost 1; bases outside the gene matches: 8. This CDR3 has 15 residues. Germline CDR1 reads MNHEY; CDR2 reads SVGAGI.

The chain combines TRBV19 with TRBJ2-2, with 8 bases aligning to TRBD2. The CDR3 consists of 16 residues. Germline CDR1 is LNHDA and CDR2 is SQIVND (reference sequence). With V trimmed by 4 bases and J by 10 bases, 14 bases remained unmatched. CDR3 protein: CASSRPGRGAGEELFF. In DNA form, the CDR3 reads TGTGCCAGTAGTAGACCGGGACGGGGAGCGGGAGAGGAGCTGTTTTTT.

This rearrangement joins TRBV9 to TRBJ1-2, with 8 nucleotides matching TRBD1. Germline trimming cut 4 bases from V and 3 bases from J; bases unmatched to any gene: 11. The CDR3 totals 16 residues. Germline lookup yields CDR1 SGDLS and CDR2 YYNGEE. CDR3 coding DNA: TGTGCCAGCAGCACAATTACAGGGGGAGCTGACTATGGCTACACCTTC. This encodes CASSTITGGADYGYTF.

V gene TRBV4-3 combines with J gene TRBJ2-7; weak D call: TRBD2 (5 bases). Germline CDR1 LGHNA, CDR2 YSLEER. Trimming removed 1 base at V and 1 base at J, with 14 bases between. This CDR3 is 16 amino acids long. The CDR3 coding sequence is TGCGCCAGCAGCCAAGGGGCGGGCGACGGATCCTACGAGCAGTACTTC. Translating gives CASSQGAGDGSYEQYF.

The chain combines TRBV5-1 with TRBJ2-3, with D perhaps matching TRBD2 (7 bases). The V gene's germline CDR1 is SGHRS and CDR2 YFSETQ. CDR3 length: 18 residues. V was shortened by 4 bases and J by 7 bases, with 28 bases between the two germline ends. Here the CDR3 reads CASSQWTGEAEGGYTQYF. CDR3 DNA sequence: TGCGCCAGCAGCCAATGGACTGGTGAGGCGGAGGGGGGGTATACGCAGTATTTT.

The V gene is TRBV5-4, the J gene TRBJ2-3; the match to TRBD2 covers 9 bases. Germline V gene data show CDR1 as SGHNT and CDR2 as YYREEE (reference sequence). The CDR3 runs 16 residues. The V and J ends lost 4 bases and 0 bases, in that order; junction bases with no gene match: 6. The CDR3 DNA reads as TGTGCCAGCAGCCTTCTTACTAGCGGGAGCACAGATACGCAGTATTTT. Protein product: CASSLLTSGSTDTQYF.

The chain employs TRBV10-1 and TRBJ1-2, with 10 bases matching TRBD1. Losses at the gene ends were 5 bases for V and 8 bases for J; bases not matched to a gene: 8. The germline gives CDR1 WNHNN, CDR2 SYGVQD (reference sequence). The CDR3 runs to 14 residues. The CDR3 coding sequence is TGCGCCAGCAGTCCTGACAGGGGGCCGGGAGGCTACACCTTC. Protein product: CASSPDRGPGGYTF.

This clone was counted between two and nine times. The V call is TRBV4-3, the J call TRBJ2-7, with D possibly being TRBD2 (6 bases). The CDR3 runs 15 residues. V dropped 3 bases and J dropped 4 bases, with 16 bases sitting between them. Per germline, CDR1 LGHNA and CDR2 YSLEER. The CDR3 loop reads CASSHTYGSGYEQYF. The CDR3 region has the DNA TGCGCCAGCAGCCATACGTACGGGAGCGGATACGAGCAGTACTTC.

V usage is TRBV27 and J usage is TRBJ2-7; D possibly corresponds to TRBD2 (5 bases). The CDR3 extends over 12 amino acids. V was trimmed by 5 bases and J by 5 bases, leaving 10 bases between them. Germline V lookup: CDR1 MNHEY, CDR2 SMNVEV (reference sequence). CDR3 coding DNA: TGTGCCAGCAGTCCCGTCGGGAACGAGCAGTACTTC. Its protein product is CASSPVGNEQYF.

V usage is TRBV29-1 and J usage is TRBJ2-3; 7 bases match TRBD2. The CDR3 loop spans 15 amino acids. The J segment lost 4 bases and the V segment lost 3 bases, leaving 10 bases of the junction unmatched. The germline V gene encodes CDR1 SQVTM and CDR2 ANQGSEA. The CDR3 spells CSVEGPSGVSDTQYF. The CDR3 DNA sequence: TGCAGCGTTGAGGGTCCGAGCGGGGTCTCAGATACGCAGTATTTT.

V gene TRBV5-1 combines with J gene TRBJ2-1; 7 nucleotides match TRBD1. Trimming took 6 bases from V and 5 from J; bases not matched to a gene: 2. There are 12 residues in the CDR3. Germline assignment: CDR1 SGHRS and CDR2 YFSETQ. The CDR3 nucleotides read TGCGCCAGCAAAGGGACAGACAATGAGCAGTTCTTC. Its protein product is CASKGTDNEQFF.

This clone was seen only once. In nucleotides, the CDR3 is TGTGCCAGCGGCGAGGGAGGGGGCACAGATACGCAGTATTTT. It specifies CASGEGGGTDTQYF. This chain uses TRBV27 with TRBJ2-3; 7 nucleotides agree with TRBD2. V was clipped by 8 bases and J by 1 base; unmatched bases: 6. Germline lookup yields CDR1 MNHEY and CDR2 SMNVEV (reference sequence). This CDR3 is built from 14 residues.

The CDR3 DNA reads as TGTGCCAGTAGTATATCGGTCGAACGGGAGCAGTACTTC. Translating gives CASSISVEREQYF. This chain connects TRBV19 to TRBJ2-7; D is uncertain. V was pared by 2 bases and J by 7 bases, with 12 bases between. This CDR3 comprises 13 residues. CDR1 LNHDA and CDR2 SQIVND come from the germline V gene (reference sequence).

CDR3 nucleotide sequence: TGTGCCAGCAGCCTCCGGACTAGCGGGAGAAGGGGAACCGGGGAGCTGTTTTTT. It encodes CASSLRTSGRRGTGELFF. The V gene is TRBV14, the J gene TRBJ2-2; 13 bases are shared with TRBD2. This CDR3 spans 18 amino acids. CDR1 and CDR2 (germline): SGHDN, FVKESK. V lost 4 bases, J lost 5 bases, and 10 bases stayed unmatched.

The chain uses TRBV6-5 and TRBJ2-3, with TRBD1 matching over 10 bases. The trim removed 5 bases at V and 3 bases at J, leaving 5 bases unmatched. The CDR3 has 15 amino acids. CDR1 and CDR2 (germline): MNHEY, SVGAGI. The chain's CDR3 is CASSRQGATTDTQYF. In DNA, the CDR3 is TGTGCCAGCAGTAGACAGGGGGCGACAACAGATACGCAGTATTTT.

This clone was seen once. The chain combines TRBV4-1 with TRBJ2-5, with TRBD2 identical over 7 bases. The DNA matches TRBJ2-7 better at its end, which makes the J call doubtful. The CDR3 spans 13 residues. In germline, CDR1 is MGHRA, CDR2 YSYEKL. The CDR3 sequence is CASSQVGGYEQYF. The DNA of the CDR3 is TGCGCCAGCAGCCAAGTCGGGGGGTACGAGCAGTACTTC.